The sequence of this T cell receptor beta chain was determined in a study of cytomegalovirus exposure and HLA in healthy donors. Study-wide points: For most TCR sequences rarity was the rule, although some public TCRs occurred in many donors. Cytomegalovirus association was listed for 170 or so TCR beta chains.

The PCR used 60 Vbeta and 13 Jbeta primers. Measured with immunoSEQ multiplex PCR; TCRdb has only the in-frame clones, and not every one. The sample records roughly 100,000 clones, approximately 79% being singletons. Despite likely unrecorded immune exposures, the donors were nominally healthy at the time of sampling. Note on this clone: What it binds is not known.

V dropped 3 bases and J dropped 7; count of bases not matched to a gene: 3. In germline, CDR1 is MNHEY, CDR2 SMNVEV (reference sequence). The CDR3 has 13 amino acids. The specimen sequenced was PBMCs. The TCR sequence derives from a man aged 45-65 years in good health and CMV-seropositive. V is TRBV27 and J is TRBJ2-7; 10 bases are a match to TRBD1. As DNA, the CDR3 is TGTGCCAGCAGTTTGGGACAGGGGAAGGAGCAGTACTTC. Amino acid sequence: CASSLGQGKEQYF.